This T cell receptor (beta chain) originates from a study of blood T cell repertoires in COVID-19. V lost 4 bases, J lost 6 bases, and 17 bases stayed unmatched. This CDR3 region has 17 residues. Per the germline V gene, CDR1 is SGHKS and CDR2 is YYEKEE (reference sequence). Libraries were prepared by immunoSEQ multiplex PCR; TCRdb keeps only in-frame clonotypes and omits some of them. The sample consists of approximately 180,000 clones, 80% to 90% of them appearing once. The genes are TRBV5-5 and TRBJ1-2; 8 positions match TRBD1. The origin of this receptor is a man between 60 and 70 years old with acute or convalescent COVID-19. Material for sequencing was peripheral blood. CDR3 sequence: CASSPGQGNLGFDGYTF. Here the CDR3 DNA reads TGTGCCAGCAGCCCTGGACAGGGAAACTTGGGGTTCGATGGCTACACCTTC.